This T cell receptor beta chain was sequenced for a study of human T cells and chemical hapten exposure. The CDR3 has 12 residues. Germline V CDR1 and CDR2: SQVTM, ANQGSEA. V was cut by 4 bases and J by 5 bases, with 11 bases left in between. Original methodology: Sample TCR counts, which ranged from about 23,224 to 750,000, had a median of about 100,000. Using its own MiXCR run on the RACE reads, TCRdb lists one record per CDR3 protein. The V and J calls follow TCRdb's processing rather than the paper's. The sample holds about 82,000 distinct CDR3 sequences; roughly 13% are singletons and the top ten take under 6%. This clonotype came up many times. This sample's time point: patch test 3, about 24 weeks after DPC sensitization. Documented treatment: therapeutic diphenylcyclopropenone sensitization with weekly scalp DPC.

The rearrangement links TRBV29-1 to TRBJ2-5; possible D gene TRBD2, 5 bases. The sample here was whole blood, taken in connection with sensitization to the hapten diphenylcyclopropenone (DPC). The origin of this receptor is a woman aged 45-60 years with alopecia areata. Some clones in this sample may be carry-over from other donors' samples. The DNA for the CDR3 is TGCAGCGTTGCTCTAGCCAGGGAGACCCAGTACTTC. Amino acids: CSVALARETQYF.